The present T cell receptor beta chain was sequenced within a study of T cells in tuberculosis. Whole-study findings and limits: Active tuberculosis alpha repertoires lay closer to GMM-specific TCRs than controls'. Using the GMM-specific repertoire gave about 90% accuracy versus approximately 66% with motifs.

Sequenced by immunoSEQ multiplex PCR; TCRdb stores in-frame clones only, minus some. The repertoire holds roughly 44,000 clones, with about 95% as singletons. V gave up 0 bases and J gave up 10 bases; unmatched junction bases: 18. Germline CDR1 LGHNT, CDR2 FRNRAP. This CDR3 contains 20 residues. Details on this clone: What it recognizes is unknown.

This clonotype originated in a donor aged 10-29 years with latent tuberculosis or without tuberculosis infection. Material for sequencing was PBMCs. The chain recombines TRBV12-5 with TRBJ2-1; 13 nucleotides align to TRBD2. DNA of the CDR3: TGTGCTAGTGGTTTGGTCATGACTAGCGGGAGGCCGGGTACGAATTCAGAGCAGTTCTTC. It yields the protein CASGLVMTSGRPGTNSEQFF. The full variable domain, its missing parts supplied by reference TRBV12-5 and TRBJ2-1, is DARVTQTPRHKVTEMGQEVTMRCQPILGHNTVFWYRQTMMQGLELLAYFRNRAPLDDSGMPKDRFSAEMPDATLATLKIQPSEPRDSAVYFCASGLVMTSGRPGTNSEQFFGPGTRLTVL.